The 4 T cell receptor beta chains in this list originate from one sample, sequenced in a study of blood T cell repertoires in COVID-19. Sequenced by immunoSEQ multiplex PCR; TCRdb stores in-frame clones only, minus some. The table lists roughly 58,000 clones, about 81% of them singletons. What was sequenced was peripheral blood. The receptors stem from a man aged 55 to 70 with COVID-19, enrolled during active disease.

The rearrangement links TRBV19 to TRBJ1-4, with no clear D. V lost 4 bases, J lost 4 bases, and 10 bases lay in between. The CDR3 is 14 amino acids. From germline, CDR1 is LNHDA and CDR2 SQIVND (reference sequence). CDR3 amino acids: CASSTGINNEKLFF. The CDR3 DNA follows: TGTGCCAGTAGTACAGGAATTAATAATGAAAAACTGTTTTTT. Full variable domain (rest looked up from reference TRBV19 and TRBJ1-4): DGGITQSPKYLFRKEGQNVTLSCEQNLNHDAMYWYRQDPGQGLRLIYYSQIVNDFQKGDIAEGYSVSREKKESFPLTVTSAQKNPTAFYLCASSTGINNEKLFFGSGTQLSVL.

A single count supports this clone. CDR3 in DNA: TGTGCCAGCAGCAATGGACCCGGGGACATTCAGTACTTC. Translation: CASSNGPGDIQYF. This chain connects TRBV5-5 to TRBJ2-4; D might be TRBD2 (5 bases). The CDR3 covers 13 residues. Trimming took 4 bases from V and 8 from J, leaving 13 bases between them. The germline CDR1 and CDR2 sequences are SGHKS and YYEKEE (reference sequence).

The rearrangement joins TRBV6-1 to TRBJ2-3; 7 bases match TRBD1. Germline V gene data show CDR1 as MNHNS and CDR2 as SASEGT. The CDR3 covers 15 residues. With 3 bases clipped from V and 5 bases from J, the junction kept 8 bases outside the gene matches. The chain's CDR3 is CASSEGTGAVDTQYF. In DNA form, the CDR3 reads TGTGCCAGCAGTGAGGGAACAGGGGCGGTAGATACGCAGTATTTT.

The V and J genes are TRBV7-8 and TRBJ1-1; unclear D gene. Looked up from germline, CDR1 is SGHVS and CDR2 is FQNEAQ. The CDR3 length is 16 residues. V lost 4 bases and J 3 bases, leaving 18 bases between the germline ends. CDR3 region: CASSSTPLGAYTEAFF. As DNA, the CDR3 is TGTGCCAGCAGCTCCACACCCCTTGGAGCGTACACTGAAGCTTTCTTT.